This T cell receptor beta chain was captured by sequencing in a study of T cells in Graves' hyperthyroidism and ophthalmopathy. From RNA transcripts, TCR beta CDR3 regions were amplified. A set of HTBI primers served as the primers for a first-round RT-PCR of the TCR CDR3. A single record per CDR3 protein comes from TCRdb applying MiXCR to the multiplex PCR reads. The sample holds approximately 630,000 distinct CDR3 sequences, about a sixth seen once. Germline CDR1 MDHEN, CDR2 SYDVKM. Trimming removed 8 bases from V and 8 bases from J; junction bases left unmatched: 9. The length of the CDR3 is 13 residues. This clonotype occurred many times.

This sequence originates from a woman aged 25 to 45 with Graves' hyperthyroidism. The gene calls are TRBV28 and TRBJ2-1; 7 positions match TRBD1. The sequencing input was blood. The CDR3 region has the DNA TGTGCCAGCTATCAGGGGGAGAGCGATGAGCAGTTCTTC. Encoded protein: CASYQGESDEQFF.